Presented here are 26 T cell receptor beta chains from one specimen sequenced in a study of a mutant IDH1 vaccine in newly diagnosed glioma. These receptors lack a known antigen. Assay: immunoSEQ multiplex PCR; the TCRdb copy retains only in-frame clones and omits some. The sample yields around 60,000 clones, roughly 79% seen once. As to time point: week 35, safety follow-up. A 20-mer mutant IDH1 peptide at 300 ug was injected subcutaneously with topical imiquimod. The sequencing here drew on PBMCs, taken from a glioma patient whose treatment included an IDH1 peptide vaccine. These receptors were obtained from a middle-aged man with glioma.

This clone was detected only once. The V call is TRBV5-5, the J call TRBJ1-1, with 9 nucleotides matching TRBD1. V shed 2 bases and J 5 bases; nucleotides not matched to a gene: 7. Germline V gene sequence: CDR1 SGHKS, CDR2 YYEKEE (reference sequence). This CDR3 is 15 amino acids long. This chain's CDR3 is CASSFGTGRETEAFF. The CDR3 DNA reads TGTGCCAGCAGCTTCGGGACAGGGCGAGAGACTGAAGCTTTCTTT. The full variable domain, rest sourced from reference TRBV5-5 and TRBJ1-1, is DAGVTQSPTHLIKTRGQQVTLRCSPISGHKSVSWYQQVLGQGPQFIFQYYEKEERGRGNFPDRFSARQFPNYSSELNVNALLLGDSALYLCASSFGTGRETEAFFGQGTRLTVV.

The DNA for the CDR3 is TGTGCCAGCAGACCCCCCTTTGGCTCCTACAATGAGCAGTTCTTC. Protein: CASRPPFGSYNEQFF. The genes are TRBV27 and TRBJ2-1, with unresolved D. There are 15 residues in the CDR3. V lost 6 bases and J 0 bases, leaving 12 bases between the germline ends. Germline V gene lookup returns CDR1 MNHEY and CDR2 SMNVEV (reference sequence).

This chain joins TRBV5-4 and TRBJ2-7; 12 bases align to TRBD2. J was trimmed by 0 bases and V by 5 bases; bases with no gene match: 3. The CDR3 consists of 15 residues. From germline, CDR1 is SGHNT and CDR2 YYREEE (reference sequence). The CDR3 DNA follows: TGTGCCAGCAGTACTAGCGGGAGGAGCTCCTACGAGCAGTACTTC. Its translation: CASSTSGRSSYEQYF.

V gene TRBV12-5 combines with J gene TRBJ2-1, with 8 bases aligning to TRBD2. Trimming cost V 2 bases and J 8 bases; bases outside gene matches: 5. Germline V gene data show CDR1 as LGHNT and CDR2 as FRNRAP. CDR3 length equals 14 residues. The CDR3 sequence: CASGLWLRGDEQFF. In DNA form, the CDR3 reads TGTGCTAGTGGTTTGTGGTTGCGGGGGGATGAGCAGTTCTTC.

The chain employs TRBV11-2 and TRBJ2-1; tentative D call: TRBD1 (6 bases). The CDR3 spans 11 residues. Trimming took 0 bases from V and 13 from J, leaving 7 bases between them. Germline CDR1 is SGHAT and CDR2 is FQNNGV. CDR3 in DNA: TGTGCCAGCAGCTTAGACAGGGGCCAGTTCTTC. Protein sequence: CASSLDRGQFF.

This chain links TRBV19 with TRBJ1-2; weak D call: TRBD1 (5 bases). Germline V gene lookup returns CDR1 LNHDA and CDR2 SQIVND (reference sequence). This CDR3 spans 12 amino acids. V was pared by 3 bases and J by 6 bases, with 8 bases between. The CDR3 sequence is CASSMTDNGYTF. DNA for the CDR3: TGTGCCAGTAGTATGACGGACAATGGCTACACCTTC.

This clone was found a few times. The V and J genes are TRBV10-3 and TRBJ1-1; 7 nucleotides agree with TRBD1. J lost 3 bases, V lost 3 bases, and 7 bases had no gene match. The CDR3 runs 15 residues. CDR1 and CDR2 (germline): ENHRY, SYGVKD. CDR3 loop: CAISDPTGVYTEAFF. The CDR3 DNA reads TGTGCCATCAGTGACCCCACAGGGGTTTACACTGAAGCTTTCTTT.

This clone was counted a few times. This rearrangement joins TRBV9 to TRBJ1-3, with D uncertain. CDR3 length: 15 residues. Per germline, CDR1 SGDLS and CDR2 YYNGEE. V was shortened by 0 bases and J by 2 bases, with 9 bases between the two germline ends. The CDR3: CASSVGVSAGNTIYF. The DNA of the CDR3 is TGTGCCAGCAGCGTAGGGGTCAGCGCTGGAAACACCATATATTTT.

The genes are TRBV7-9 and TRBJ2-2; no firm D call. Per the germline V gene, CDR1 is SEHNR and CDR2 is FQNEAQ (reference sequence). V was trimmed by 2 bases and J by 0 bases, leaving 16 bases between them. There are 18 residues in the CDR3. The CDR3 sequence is CASSLFGSLPANTGELFF. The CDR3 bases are TGTGCCAGCAGCTTATTTGGTAGCCTCCCCGCGAACACCGGGGAGCTGTTTTTT.

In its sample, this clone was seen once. This CDR3 is CASSADRNEQYF. The CDR3 nucleotides are TGTGCCAGCAGTGCGGACCGAAACGAGCAGTACTTC. The chain links TRBV6-5 to TRBJ2-7; D ambiguous. Trimming stripped 5 bases from V and 5 bases from J, with 10 bases between. The CDR3 extends over 12 amino acids. Germline values: CDR1 MNHEY, CDR2 SVGAGI.

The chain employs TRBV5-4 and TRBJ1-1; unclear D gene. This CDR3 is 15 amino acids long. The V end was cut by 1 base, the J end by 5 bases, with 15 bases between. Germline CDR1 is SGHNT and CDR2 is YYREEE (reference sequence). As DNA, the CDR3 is TGTGCCAGCAGCTTGAGCGCGGGGATGGGAACTGAAGCTTTCTTT. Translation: CASSLSAGMGTEAFF.

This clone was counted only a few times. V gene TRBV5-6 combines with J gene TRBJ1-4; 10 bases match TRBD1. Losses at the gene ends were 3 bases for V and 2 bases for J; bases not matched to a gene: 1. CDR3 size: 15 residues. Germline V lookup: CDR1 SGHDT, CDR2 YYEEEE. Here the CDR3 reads CASSWGQGTNEKLFF. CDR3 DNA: TGTGCCAGCAGCTGGGGACAGGGGACTAATGAAAAACTGTTTTTT.

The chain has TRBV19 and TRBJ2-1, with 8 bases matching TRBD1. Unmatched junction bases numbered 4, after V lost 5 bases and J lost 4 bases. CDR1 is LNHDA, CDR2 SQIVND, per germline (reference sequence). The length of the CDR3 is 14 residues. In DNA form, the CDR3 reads TGTGCCAGTAGTTCCAGGGGGCTGTACAATGAGCAGTTCTTC. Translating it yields CASSSRGLYNEQFF.

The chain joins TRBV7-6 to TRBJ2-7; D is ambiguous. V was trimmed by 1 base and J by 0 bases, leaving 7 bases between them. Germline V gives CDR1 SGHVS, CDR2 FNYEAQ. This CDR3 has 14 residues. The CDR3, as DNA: TGTGCCAGCAGCTTAGATCAGAGCTCCTACGAGCAGTACTTC. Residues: CASSLDQSSYEQYF.

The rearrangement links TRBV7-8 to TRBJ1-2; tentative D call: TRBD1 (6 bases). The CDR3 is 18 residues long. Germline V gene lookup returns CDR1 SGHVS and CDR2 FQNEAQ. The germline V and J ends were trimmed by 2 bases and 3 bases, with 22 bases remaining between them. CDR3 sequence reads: CASSLKPYRASNHYGYTF. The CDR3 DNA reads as TGTGCCAGCAGCTTAAAGCCGTACAGGGCTAGCAATCACTATGGCTACACCTTC.

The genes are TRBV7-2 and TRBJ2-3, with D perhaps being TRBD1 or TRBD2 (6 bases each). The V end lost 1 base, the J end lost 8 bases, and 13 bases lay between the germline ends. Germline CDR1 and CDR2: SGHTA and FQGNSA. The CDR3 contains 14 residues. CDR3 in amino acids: CASSLDSGGGTQYF. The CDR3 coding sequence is TGTGCCAGCAGCTTAGATTCCGGGGGCGGTACGCAGTATTTT.

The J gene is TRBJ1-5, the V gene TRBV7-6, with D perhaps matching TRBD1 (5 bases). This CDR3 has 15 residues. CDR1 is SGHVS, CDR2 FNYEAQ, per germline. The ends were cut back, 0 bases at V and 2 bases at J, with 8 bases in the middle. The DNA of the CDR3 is TGTGCCAGCAGCTTAGCAGGGGCGGGCAATCAGCCCCAGCATTTT. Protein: CASSLAGAGNQPQHF.

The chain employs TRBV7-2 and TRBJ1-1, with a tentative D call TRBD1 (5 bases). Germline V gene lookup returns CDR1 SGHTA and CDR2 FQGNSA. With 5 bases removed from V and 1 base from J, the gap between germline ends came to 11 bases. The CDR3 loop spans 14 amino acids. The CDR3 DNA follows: TGTGCCAGCAGCCTACTGGGGCCGAACACTGAAGCTTTCTTT. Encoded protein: CASSLLGPNTEAFF.

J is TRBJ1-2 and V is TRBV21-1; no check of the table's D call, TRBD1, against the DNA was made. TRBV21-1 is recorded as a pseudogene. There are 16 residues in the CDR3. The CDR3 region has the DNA TGTGCCAGCAGCAAAGCCGACGGACAGTCCAGCTATGGCTACACCTTC. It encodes CASSKADGQSSYGYTF.

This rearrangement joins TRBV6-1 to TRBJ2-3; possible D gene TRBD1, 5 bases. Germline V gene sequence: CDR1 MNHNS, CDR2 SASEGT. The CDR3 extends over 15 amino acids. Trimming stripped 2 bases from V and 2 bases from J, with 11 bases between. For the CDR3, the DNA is TGTGCCAGCAGTGAAAGAGTGGGGCTCACAGATACGCAGTATTTT. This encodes CASSERVGLTDTQYF.

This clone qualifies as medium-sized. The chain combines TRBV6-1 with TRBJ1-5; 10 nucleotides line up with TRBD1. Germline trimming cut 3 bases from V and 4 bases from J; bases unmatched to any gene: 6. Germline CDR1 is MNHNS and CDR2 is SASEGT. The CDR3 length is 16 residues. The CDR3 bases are TGTGCCAGCAGTGATCGGGACAGGGGTGATAATCAGCCCCAGCATTTT. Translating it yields CASSDRDRGDNQPQHF.

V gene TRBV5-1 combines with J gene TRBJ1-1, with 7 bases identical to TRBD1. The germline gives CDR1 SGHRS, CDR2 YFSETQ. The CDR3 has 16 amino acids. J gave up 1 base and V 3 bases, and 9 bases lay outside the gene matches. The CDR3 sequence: CASSSNLRGENTEAFF. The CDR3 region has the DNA TGCGCCAGCAGCTCGAACCTCAGGGGGGAGAACACTGAAGCTTTCTTT. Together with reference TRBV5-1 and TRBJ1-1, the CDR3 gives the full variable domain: KAGVTQTPRYLIKTRGQQVTLSCSPISGHRSVSWYQQTPGQGLQFLFEYFSETQRNKGNFPGRFSGRQFSNSRSEMNVSTLELGDSALYLCASSSNLRGENTEAFFGQGTRLTVV.

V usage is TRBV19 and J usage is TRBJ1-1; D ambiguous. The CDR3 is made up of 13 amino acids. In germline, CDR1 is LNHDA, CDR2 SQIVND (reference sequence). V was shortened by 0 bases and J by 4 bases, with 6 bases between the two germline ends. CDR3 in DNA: TGTGCCAGTAGTATAGATCGGGGCACTGAAGCTTTCTTT. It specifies CASSIDRGTEAFF.

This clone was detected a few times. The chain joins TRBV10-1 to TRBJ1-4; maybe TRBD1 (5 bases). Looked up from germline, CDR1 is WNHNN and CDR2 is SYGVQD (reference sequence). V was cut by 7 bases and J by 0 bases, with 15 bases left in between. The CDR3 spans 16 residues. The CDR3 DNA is TGCGCCAGCAACACGGCAGGGAGCCCAACTAATGAAAAACTGTTTTTT. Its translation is CASNTAGSPTNEKLFF.

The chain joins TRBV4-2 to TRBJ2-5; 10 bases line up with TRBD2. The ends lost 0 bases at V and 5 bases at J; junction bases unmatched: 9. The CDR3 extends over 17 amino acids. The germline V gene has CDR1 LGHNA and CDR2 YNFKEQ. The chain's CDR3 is CASSQDRVAGGEETQYF. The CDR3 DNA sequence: TGTGCCAGCAGCCAAGATCGGGTAGCGGGGGGAGAGGAGACCCAGTACTTC.

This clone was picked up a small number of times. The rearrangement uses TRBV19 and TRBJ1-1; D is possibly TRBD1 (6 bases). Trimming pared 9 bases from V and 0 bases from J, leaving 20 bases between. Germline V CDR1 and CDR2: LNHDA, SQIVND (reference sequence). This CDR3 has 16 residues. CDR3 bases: TGTGCCAGCGTAGGACGATTGGGGGCCATGAACACTGAAGCTTTCTTT. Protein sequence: CASVGRLGAMNTEAFF.